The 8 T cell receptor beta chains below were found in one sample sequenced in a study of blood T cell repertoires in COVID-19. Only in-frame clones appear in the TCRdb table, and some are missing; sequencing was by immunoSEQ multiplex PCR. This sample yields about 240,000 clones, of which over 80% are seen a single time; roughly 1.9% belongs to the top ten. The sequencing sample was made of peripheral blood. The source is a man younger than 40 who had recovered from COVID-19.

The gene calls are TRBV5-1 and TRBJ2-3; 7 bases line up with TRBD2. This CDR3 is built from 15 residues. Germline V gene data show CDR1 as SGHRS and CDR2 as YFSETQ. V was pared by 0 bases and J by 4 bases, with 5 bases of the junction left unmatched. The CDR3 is CASSLAGGVADTQYF. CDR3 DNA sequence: TGCGCCAGCAGCTTGGCGGGGGGAGTTGCAGATACGCAGTATTTT.

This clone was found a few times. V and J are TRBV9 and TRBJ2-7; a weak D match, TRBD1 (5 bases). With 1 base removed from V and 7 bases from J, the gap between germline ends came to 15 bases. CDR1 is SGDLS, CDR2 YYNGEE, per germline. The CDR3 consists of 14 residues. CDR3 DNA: TGTGCCAGCAGCGTATCGACAGTCTTTGAGGAGCAGTACTTC. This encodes CASSVSTVFEEQYF.

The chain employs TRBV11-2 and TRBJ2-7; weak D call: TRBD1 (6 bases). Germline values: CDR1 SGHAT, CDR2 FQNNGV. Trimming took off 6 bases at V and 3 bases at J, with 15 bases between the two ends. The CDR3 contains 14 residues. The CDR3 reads CASRRPGQSYEQYF. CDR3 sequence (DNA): TGTGCCAGCAGAAGACCGGGACAAAGCTACGAGCAGTACTTC.

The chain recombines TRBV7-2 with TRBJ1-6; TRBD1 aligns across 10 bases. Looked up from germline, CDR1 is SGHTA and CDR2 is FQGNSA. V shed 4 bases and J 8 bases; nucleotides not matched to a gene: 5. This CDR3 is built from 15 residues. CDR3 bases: TGTGCCAGCAGCTATTCGACAGGGGGCGATTCACCCCTCCACTTT. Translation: CASSYSTGGDSPLHF.

Here the CDR3 DNA reads TGTGCCAGCAGACAGGGGGTCGGGAACACTGAAGCTTTCTTT. Protein: CASRQGVGNTEAFF. V is TRBV2 and J is TRBJ1-1; TRBD1 agrees at 8 bases. The CDR3 is 14 residues long. Germline CDR1 and CDR2: SNHLY and FYNNEI. V lost 6 bases to trimming and J lost 1 base; unmatched junction nucleotides: 4.

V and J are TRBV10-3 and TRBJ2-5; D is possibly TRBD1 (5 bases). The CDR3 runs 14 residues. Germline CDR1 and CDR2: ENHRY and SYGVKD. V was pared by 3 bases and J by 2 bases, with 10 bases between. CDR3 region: CAISDLTEQETQYF. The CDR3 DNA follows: TGTGCCATCAGTGACTTGACAGAACAAGAGACCCAGTACTTC.

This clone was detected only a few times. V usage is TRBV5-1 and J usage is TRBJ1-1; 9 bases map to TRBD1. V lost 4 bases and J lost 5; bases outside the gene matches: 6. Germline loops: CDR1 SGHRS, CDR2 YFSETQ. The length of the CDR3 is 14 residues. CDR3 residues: CASSGQGRKTEAFF. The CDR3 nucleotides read TGCGCCAGCAGCGGACAGGGGAGGAAAACTGAAGCTTTCTTT.

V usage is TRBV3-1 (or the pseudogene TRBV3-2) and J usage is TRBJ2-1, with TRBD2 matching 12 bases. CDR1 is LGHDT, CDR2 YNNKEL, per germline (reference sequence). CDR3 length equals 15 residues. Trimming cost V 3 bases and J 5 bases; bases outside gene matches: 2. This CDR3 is CASSQTSGGDNEQFF. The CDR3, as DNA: TGTGCCAGCAGCCAGACTAGCGGGGGAGACAATGAGCAGTTCTTC.